This TCR beta chain was obtained from a study of shared clonotypes between healthy human individuals. Across the study: Aged 18 to 49, the donors were two women and a few men.

In the source study's methods: With immunoSEQ giving junction-only sequences and no quality scores, filtering differed. Some clones are missing from TCRdb's copy, which holds only in-frame ones; the method was immunoSEQ multiplex PCR. That table gives V, J and clone size, and the DNA gave D and trimming. The sample includes around 2.3 million clones, around 95% seen only once; the top ten take roughly 0.13%. CDR1 is SGHRS, CDR2 YFSETQ, per germline. Deletions cut 4 bases from V and 1 base from J, with 9 bases between. The CDR3 is 13 residues long. Remarks on this clone: This CDR3 is also generated by other DNA sequences in the sample.

The chain employs TRBV5-1 and TRBJ2-7, with D perhaps TRBD1 or TRBD2 (5 bases each). Sequencing was performed on naive CD4+ T cells sorted from blood. As to subset: CD45RA+ positively selected. The clonotype originates from a man younger than 30 in good health. The chain's CDR3 is CASSRDGSYEQYF. In nucleotides, the CDR3 is TGCGCCAGCAGCAGGGACGGATCCTACGAGCAGTACTTC. Combining the CDR3 with reference TRBV5-1 and TRBJ2-7 gives the whole variable domain KAGVTQTPRYLIKTRGQQVTLSCSPISGHRSVSWYQQTPGQGLQFLFEYFSETQRNKGNFPGRFSGRQFSNSRSEMNVSTLELGDSALYLCASSRDGSYEQYFGPGTRLTVT.